This T cell receptor (beta chain) was sequenced for a study of blood T cell repertoires in COVID-19. Study-wide context: Samples of COVID-19 (acute and convalescent) were obtained from the United States, Italy and Spain. From T cells, B-cell-depleted T cells, or PBMCs came the material, which was cDNA or gDNA.

How the authors handled the data: Researchers report that nucleated cell counts were estimated from reference gene primer amplification. Libraries were prepared by immunoSEQ multiplex PCR; TCRdb keeps only in-frame clonotypes and omits some of them. V and J calls and clone size come straight from that table; D and trimming were deduced from the DNA. The sample carries some 180,000 clones, about three quarters recorded once. The specimen sequenced was peripheral blood. The sequence was obtained from a woman of 80 years or more with active or convalescent COVID-19.

The CDR3 spells CASSYSSIGTEAFF. DNA for the CDR3: TGTGCCAGCAGTTACTCCTCAATCGGGACTGAAGCTTTCTTT. The V call is TRBV6-2 or TRBV6-3, the J call TRBJ1-1; D not resolved. V was clipped by 0 bases and J by 5 bases, with 10 bases between them. CDR1 is MNHEY, CDR2 SVGEGT, per germline. This CDR3 is 14 amino acids long.